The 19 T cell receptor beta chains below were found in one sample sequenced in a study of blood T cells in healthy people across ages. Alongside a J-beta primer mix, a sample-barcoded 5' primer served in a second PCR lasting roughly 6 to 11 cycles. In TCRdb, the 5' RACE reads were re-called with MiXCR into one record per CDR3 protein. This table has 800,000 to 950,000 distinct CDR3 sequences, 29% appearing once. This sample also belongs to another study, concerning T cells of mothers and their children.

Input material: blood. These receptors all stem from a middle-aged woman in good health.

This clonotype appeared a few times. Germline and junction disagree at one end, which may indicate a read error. This CDR3 is CASSSQGPETQYF. CDR3 nucleotide sequence: TGTGCTAGCAGCTCACAGGGTCCCGAGACCCAGTACTTC. The chain is built from TRBV7-7 and TRBJ2-5, with D perhaps TRBD1 (6 bases). From germline, CDR1 is SSHAT and CDR2 FNYEAQ (reference sequence). CDR3 length: 13 amino acids.

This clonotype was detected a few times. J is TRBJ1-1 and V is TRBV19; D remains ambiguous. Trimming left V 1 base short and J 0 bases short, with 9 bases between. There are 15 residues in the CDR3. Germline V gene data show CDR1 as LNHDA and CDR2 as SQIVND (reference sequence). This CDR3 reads CASSIGVYMNTEAFF. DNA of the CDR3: TGTGCCAGTAGTATAGGGGTTTACATGAACACTGAAGCTTTCTTT.

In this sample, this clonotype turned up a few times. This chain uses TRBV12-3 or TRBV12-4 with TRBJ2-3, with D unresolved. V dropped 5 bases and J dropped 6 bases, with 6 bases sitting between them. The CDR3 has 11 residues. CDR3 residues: CASSAMDTQYF. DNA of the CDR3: TGTGCCAGCAGTGCCATGGATACGCAGTATTTT.

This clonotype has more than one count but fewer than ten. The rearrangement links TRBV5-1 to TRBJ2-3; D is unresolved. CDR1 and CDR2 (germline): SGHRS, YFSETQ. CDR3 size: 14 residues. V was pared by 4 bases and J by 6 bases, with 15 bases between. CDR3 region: CASSSLGLWDTQYF. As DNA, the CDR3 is TGCGCCAGCAGCAGCCTCGGGTTATGGGATACGCAGTATTTT. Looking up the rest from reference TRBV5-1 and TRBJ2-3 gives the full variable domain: KAGVTQTPRYLIKTRGQQVTLSCSPISGHRSVSWYQQTPGQGLQFLFEYFSETQRNKGNFPGRFSGRQFSNSRSEMNVSTLELGDSALYLCASSSLGLWDTQYFGPGTRLTVL.

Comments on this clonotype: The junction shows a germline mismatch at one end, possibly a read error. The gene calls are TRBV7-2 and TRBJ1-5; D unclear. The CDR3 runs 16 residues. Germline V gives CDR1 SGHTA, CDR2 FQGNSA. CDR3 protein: CASSLVGGYSNRPQHF. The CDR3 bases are TGTGCCAGCAGCTTAGTCGGAGGATATAGCAATCGGCCCCAGCATTTT.

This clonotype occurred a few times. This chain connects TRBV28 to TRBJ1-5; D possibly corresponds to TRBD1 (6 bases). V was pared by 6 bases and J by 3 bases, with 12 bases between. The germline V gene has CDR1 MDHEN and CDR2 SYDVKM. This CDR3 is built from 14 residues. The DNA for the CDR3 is TGTGCCAGCAGGACCAGGACAGTCAATCAGCCCCAGCATTTT. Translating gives CASRTRTVNQPQHF.

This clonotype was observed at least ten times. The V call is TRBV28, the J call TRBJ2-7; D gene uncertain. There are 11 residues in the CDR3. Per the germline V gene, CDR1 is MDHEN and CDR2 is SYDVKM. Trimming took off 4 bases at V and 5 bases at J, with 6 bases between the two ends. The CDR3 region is CASSYGNEQYF. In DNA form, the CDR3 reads TGTGCCAGCAGTTATGGCAACGAGCAGTACTTC.

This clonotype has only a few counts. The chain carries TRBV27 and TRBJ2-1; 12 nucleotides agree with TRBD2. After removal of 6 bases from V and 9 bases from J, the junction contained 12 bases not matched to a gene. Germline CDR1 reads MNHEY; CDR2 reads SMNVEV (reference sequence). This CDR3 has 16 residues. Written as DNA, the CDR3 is TGTGCCAGCAGCCCGATCACTAGCGGGGGGCCTACTGAGCAGTTCTTC. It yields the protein CASSPITSGGPTEQFF.

The CDR3 sequence is CSGLTVNTGELFF. CDR3 sequence (DNA): TGCAGCGGCCTGACAGTGAACACCGGGGAGCTGTTTTTT. J is TRBJ2-2 and V is TRBV29-1; TRBD1 might be the D (5 bases). This CDR3 is built from 13 residues. V lost 7 bases and J 1 base, leaving 10 bases between the germline ends. Germline CDR1 and CDR2: SQVTM and ANQGSEA.

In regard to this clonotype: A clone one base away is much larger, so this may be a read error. The chain's CDR3 is CSVRGTGGDGSYGYTF. CDR3 DNA sequence: TGCAGCGTTCGTGGGACAGGGGGAGACGGGAGCTATGGCTACACCTTC. This chain links TRBV29-1 with TRBJ1-2, with 11 bases that match TRBD1. V lost 5 bases and J lost 4; bases outside the gene matches: 12. Germline CDR1 and CDR2: SQVTM and ANQGSEA. The CDR3 spans 16 residues.

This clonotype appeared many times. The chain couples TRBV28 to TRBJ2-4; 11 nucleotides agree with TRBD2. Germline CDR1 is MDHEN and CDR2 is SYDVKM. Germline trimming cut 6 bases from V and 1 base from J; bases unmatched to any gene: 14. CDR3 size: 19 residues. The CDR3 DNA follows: TGTGCCAGCAGCCCGACTAGCGGGGCGGGGGGGATGGCCAAAAACATTCAGTACTTC. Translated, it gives CASSPTSGAGGMAKNIQYF.

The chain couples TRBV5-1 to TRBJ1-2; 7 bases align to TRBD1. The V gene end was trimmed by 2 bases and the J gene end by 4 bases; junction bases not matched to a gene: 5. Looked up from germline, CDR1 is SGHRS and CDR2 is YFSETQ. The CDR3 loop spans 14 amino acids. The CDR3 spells CASSLGGRAYGYTF. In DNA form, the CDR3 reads TGCGCCAGCAGCTTAGGGGGCCGGGCCTATGGCTACACCTTC.

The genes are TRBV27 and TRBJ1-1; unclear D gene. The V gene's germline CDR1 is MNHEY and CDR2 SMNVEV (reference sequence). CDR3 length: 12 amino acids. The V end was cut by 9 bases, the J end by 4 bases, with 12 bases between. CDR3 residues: CASASVGTEAFF. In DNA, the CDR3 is TGTGCCAGTGCTTCGGTTGGCACTGAAGCTTTCTTT.

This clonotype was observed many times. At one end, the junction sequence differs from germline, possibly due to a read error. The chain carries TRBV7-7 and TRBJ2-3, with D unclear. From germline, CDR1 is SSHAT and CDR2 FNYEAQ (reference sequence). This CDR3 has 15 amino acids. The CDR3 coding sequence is TGTGCTAGCAGCTTAGGAGAACATCGTACAGATACGCAGTATTTT. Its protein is CASSLGEHRTDTQYF.

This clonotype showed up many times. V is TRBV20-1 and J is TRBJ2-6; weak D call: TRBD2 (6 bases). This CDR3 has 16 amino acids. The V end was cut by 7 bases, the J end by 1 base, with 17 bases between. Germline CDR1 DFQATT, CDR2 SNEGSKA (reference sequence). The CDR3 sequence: CSVSRGGRSGANVLTF. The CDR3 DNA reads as TGCAGTGTTTCGCGGGGAGGAAGGTCTGGGGCCAACGTCCTGACTTTC.

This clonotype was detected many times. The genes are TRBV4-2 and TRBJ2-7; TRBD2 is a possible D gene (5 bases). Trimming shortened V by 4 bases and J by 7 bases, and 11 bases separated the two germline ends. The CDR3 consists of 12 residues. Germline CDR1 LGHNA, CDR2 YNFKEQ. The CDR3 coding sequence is TGTGCCAGCAGCCGAACGTCGGGGGAGCAGTACTTC. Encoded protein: CASSRTSGEQYF.

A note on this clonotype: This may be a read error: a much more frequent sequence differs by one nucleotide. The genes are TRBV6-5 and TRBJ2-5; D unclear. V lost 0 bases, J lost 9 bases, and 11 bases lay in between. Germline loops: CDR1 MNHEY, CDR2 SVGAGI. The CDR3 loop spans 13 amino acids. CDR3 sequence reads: CASSYSNREAQYF. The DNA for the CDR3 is TGTGCCAGCAGTTACTCGAATCGCGAGGCCCAGTACTTC.

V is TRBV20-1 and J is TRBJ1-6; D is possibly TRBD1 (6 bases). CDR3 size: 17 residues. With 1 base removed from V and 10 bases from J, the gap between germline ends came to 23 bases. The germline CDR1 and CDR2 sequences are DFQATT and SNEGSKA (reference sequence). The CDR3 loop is CSARVHTGRSAMSPLHF. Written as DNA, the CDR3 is TGCAGTGCTAGAGTACATACAGGGAGGAGTGCGATGTCACCCCTCCACTTT.

CDR3 sequence reads: CASSVGAYSANEKLFF. The CDR3 DNA reads TGTGCCAGCAGCGTCGGAGCCTACTCAGCTAATGAAAAACTGTTTTTT. The chain couples TRBV9 to TRBJ1-4, with D hard to call. The germline V and J ends were trimmed by 2 bases and 3 bases, with 14 bases remaining between them. Germline CDR1 SGDLS, CDR2 YYNGEE. The CDR3 loop spans 16 amino acids.